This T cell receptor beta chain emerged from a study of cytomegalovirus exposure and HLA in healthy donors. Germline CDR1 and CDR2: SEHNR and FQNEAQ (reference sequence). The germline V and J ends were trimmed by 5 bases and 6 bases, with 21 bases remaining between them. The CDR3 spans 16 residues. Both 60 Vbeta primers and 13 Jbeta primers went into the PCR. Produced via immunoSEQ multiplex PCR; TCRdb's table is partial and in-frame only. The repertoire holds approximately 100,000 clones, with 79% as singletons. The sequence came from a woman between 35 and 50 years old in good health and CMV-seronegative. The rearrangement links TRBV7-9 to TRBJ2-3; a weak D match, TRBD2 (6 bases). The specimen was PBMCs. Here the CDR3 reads CASSLSDLRDSDTQYF. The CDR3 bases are TGTGCCAGCAGCCTTAGTGACCTCCGGGACTCCGATACGCAGTATTTT.